This T cell receptor (beta chain) was found in a study of TIL therapy for anti-PD-1-resistant metastatic lung cancer. Study overall: Tumor harvest preceded PD-1/PD-L1 blockade, followed by nivolumab treatment.

Study-wide results and caveats: The baseline peripheral repertoire was partially replaced by infused TIL clonotypes that later decayed. The cohort had more treatment-naive, never-smoker and oncogene-addicted patients than typical.

About this clone: Antigen specificity is unknown.

This was the immunoSEQ v3 assay. TCRdb's table, derived via immunoSEQ multiplex PCR, lists solely in-frame clones and lacks some. The repertoire holds around 30,000 clones, with about 80% as singletons. Germline V gives CDR1 MNHEY, CDR2 SVGAGI. V lost 5 bases, J lost 7 bases, and 12 bases lay in between. The CDR3 is 12 residues long. As to time point: pre-treatment sample, taken before nivolumab and TIL therapy. Sample: blood, taken at baseline. The origin of this receptor is a woman aged 30-85 years with non-small cell lung cancer. The chain carries TRBV6-5 and TRBJ2-7; D might be TRBD2 (6 bases). CDR3 loop: CASSRGTPEQYF. The DNA of the CDR3 is TGTGCCAGCAGTCGGGGGACTCCGGAGCAGTACTTC.